A selection of T cell receptor beta chains follows, all from one sample in a study of control samples from healthy donors and cancer patients. The assay was immunoSEQ multiplex PCR, and TCRdb's table has in-frame clones only and misses some. This table holds roughly 70,000 clones, 94% found once. The material sequenced was blood. Source of these receptors: a woman between 25 and 40 years old in good health. Both conserved end residues are part of each CDR3. A D gene is named only where the DNA matches it firmly. Only part of the rows carry a size: once, few, many, or a class if the clone is expanded.

CDR3nt,CDR3aa,abundance,d_gene,len,j_gene,v_gene
TGTGCCAGCAGTGCAATGACGGGGGTCGGGAATGAGCAGTTCTTC,CASSAMTGVGNEQFF,.,.,15,TRBJ2-1,TRBV6-4
TGTGCCAGTAGTCCGAGGGGGGGCGGGGAAAACATTCAGTACTTC,CASSPRGGGENIQYF,once,.,15,TRBJ2-4,TRBV19
TGTGCCAGCAGTACCCGGGACAAGGTCACTGAAGCTTTCTTT,CASSTRDKVTEAFF,.,.,14,TRBJ1-1,TRBV28
TGTGCCAGCAGCCCCTGGGCGTCCGGCAAAAACATTCAGTACTTC,CASSPWASGKNIQYF,.,.,15,TRBJ2-4,TRBV7-9
TGCGCCAGCAGCGTTTTTCGCGTCCGGGACACCCTTGATTCACCCCTCCACTTT,CASSVFRVRDTLDSPLHF,.,.,18,TRBJ1-6,TRBV10-1
TGTGCCAGTAGAGACAGGAAGAACACTGAAGCTTTCTTT,CASRDRKNTEAFF,.,.,13,TRBJ1-1,TRBV19
TGTGCCAGTAGTATAGGGACAGGGGGCTACACCTTC,CASSIGTGGYTF,.,TRBD1,12,TRBJ1-2,TRBV19
TGTGCCAGCAGCCCCGATGGGGGGTATAGCGGTGAAGCTTTCTTT,CASSPDGGYSGEAFF,once,.,15,TRBJ1-1,TRBV7-3
TGCAGTGCTGCTCGAGGAAACACCATATATTTT,CSAARGNTIYF,.,.,11,TRBJ1-3,TRBV20-1
TGTGCCAGCAGACGAGACAGGGACCCGGGGACTGAAGCTTTCTTT,CASRRDRDPGTEAFF,.,TRBD1,15,TRBJ1-1,TRBV6-5
TGTGCCAGCAGCTTAGGGTCCCGGACCGCAGATACGCAGTATTTT,CASSLGSRTADTQYF,.,.,15,TRBJ2-3,TRBV11-2
TGTGCCAGCAGTTACACCCTACAGGGGGCCGGGTCACCCCTCCACTTT,CASSYTLQGAGSPLHF,.,TRBD1,16,TRBJ1-6,TRBV6-5
TGCAGTGCTAACAGGGACACTGAAGCTTTCTTT,CSANRDTEAFF,.,.,11,TRBJ1-1,TRBV20-1
TGTGCCAGCAGCAGGACAGGGGACGGCAATCAGCCCCAGCATTTT,CASSRTGDGNQPQHF,.,TRBD1,15,TRBJ1-5,TRBV5-6
TGTGCCAGCAGCCCCTGGACAGGGGGCCCAGATGAAAAACTGTTTTTT,CASSPWTGGPDEKLFF,.,TRBD1,16,TRBJ1-4,TRBV3-1/TRBV3-2
TGTGCCACGACGGCCGGGACAGCACAAGAGACCCAGTACTTC,CATTAGTAQETQYF,.,TRBD1,14,TRBJ2-5,TRBV24-1
TGTGCCAGCGGCGTTGGGGGGGGCACAGATACGCAGTATTTT,CASGVGGGTDTQYF,.,TRBD2,14,TRBJ2-3,TRBV7-9
TGCAGCGTTGGGCAAACTACTACCACCAAAGGAGCTTTCTTT,CSVGQTTTTKGAFF,.,.,14,TRBJ1-1,TRBV29-1
TGTGCCAGCAGCCAAGGGACACGGGATTCACCCCTCCACTTT,CASSQGTRDSPLHF,.,.,14,TRBJ1-6,TRBV3-1/TRBV3-2
TGTGCCAGCAGCCCAGGTCGGAACACTGAAGCTTTCTTT,CASSPGRNTEAFF,.,.,13,TRBJ1-1,TRBV6-5
TGTGCCAGCTCAACGACAGAGAACTATGGCTACACCTTC,CASSTTENYGYTF,.,.,13,TRBJ1-2,TRBV18
TGTGCCAGCAAAATACAGGGGGCGCGAGGGGAGCTGTTTTTT,CASKIQGARGELFF,.,TRBD1,14,TRBJ2-2,TRBV6-5
TGTGCCAGCAGTTTAGGCGGTAGCAATCAGCCCCAGCATTTT,CASSLGGSNQPQHF,.,.,14,TRBJ1-5,TRBV27
TGTGCCAGCAGTTTAAGGCAGGGGGCGCGGGAGACCCAGTACTTC,CASSLRQGARETQYF,.,TRBD1,15,TRBJ2-5,TRBV28
TGTGCCAGCACCTTGGGACAGGGGAACACTGAAGCTTTCTTT,CASTLGQGNTEAFF,once,TRBD1,14,TRBJ1-1,TRBV5-4
TGTGCCAGCAGTTACTCTTCCTACTACACCTTC,CASSYSSYYTF,.,.,11,TRBJ1-2,TRBV6-5
TGTGCCAGCAGCCAAGAATTTGGGTGGCAGTACTTC,CASSQEFGWQYF,.,.,12,TRBJ2-7,TRBV3-1/TRBV3-2
TGCAGTGCTAGTGTCCTGAGGGACACTGAAGCTTTCTTT,CSASVLRDTEAFF,.,.,13,TRBJ1-1,TRBV20-1
TGTGCCAGCAGCTCAGGTACTGAAGCTTTCTTT,CASSSGTEAFF,.,.,11,TRBJ1-1,TRBV7-3
TGTGCCAGCTTAAGAGGGATGAACACTGAAGCTTTCTTT,CASLRGMNTEAFF,once,.,13,TRBJ1-1,TRBV28
TGTGCCAGCATCCGGGACAGTTACACAGATACGCAGTATTTT,CASIRDSYTDTQYF,.,TRBD1,14,TRBJ2-3,TRBV28
TGTGCCAGCGTCGGGGTATTTGCTTTCTTT,CASVGVFAFF,.,.,10,TRBJ1-1,TRBV6-5
TGTGCCAGCAGCTTAGTCTTGAAGCGTGGCTACACCTTC,CASSLVLKRGYTF,.,.,13,TRBJ1-2,TRBV7-9
TGCGCCAGCAGCCCAATTAGCACTGAAGCTTTCTTT,CASSPISTEAFF,.,.,12,TRBJ1-1,TRBV4-1
TGCGCCAGCAGCCGTGGAGGACTAGCGGGGTTTTCAAACATTCAGTACTTC,CASSRGGLAGFSNIQYF,.,TRBD2,17,TRBJ2-4,TRBV4-1
TGTGCCTGGAGGTCGGCCAGGTCGGACACCGGGGAGCTGTTTTTT,CAWRSARSDTGELFF,medium-sized,.,15,TRBJ2-2,TRBV30
TGTGCCAGCAGCTTCCAGGGAAACGATGAAAAACTGTTTTTT,CASSFQGNDEKLFF,.,.,14,TRBJ1-4,TRBV11-2
TGTGCCAGCAGCTTAGTTTTCACCGGGGAGCTGTTTTTT,CASSLVFTGELFF,.,.,13,TRBJ2-2,TRBV11-2
TGCGCCAGCAGCTTCTCTTTGGGACAGGTTGGGGGCTACACCTTC,CASSFSLGQVGGYTF,.,TRBD1,15,TRBJ1-2,TRBV5-1
TGCGCCAGCAGCCGGGGGACGGGTTCCAATGAGCAGTTCTTC,CASSRGTGSNEQFF,.,.,14,TRBJ2-1,TRBV5-1
TGTGCCAGCAGCGTAGTTAGCGGGGGACAAGAGACCCAGTACTTC,CASSVVSGGQETQYF,.,TRBD2,15,TRBJ2-5,TRBV9